This entry lists 6 T cell receptor beta chains sequenced from one sample in a study of OX40 agonist ivuxolimab in advanced cancers. The assay was immunoSEQ multiplex PCR, and TCRdb's table has in-frame clones only and misses some. The top ten hold about a tenth of the sample, which has about 73,000 clones, 70% to 90% seen once. Sequencing used CD4+ or CD8+ T cells sorted from blood, obtained in a trial of the OX40 agonist ivuxolimab. The receptors were gathered from an adult with an advanced solid tumor such as melanoma, head and neck, liver or kidney cancer.

The rearrangement links TRBV2 to TRBJ2-7; a possible D gene is TRBD2 (5 bases). The CDR3 totals 13 residues. Germline V gene data show CDR1 as SNHLY and CDR2 as FYNNEI. Deletions cut 7 bases from V and 1 base from J, with 11 bases between. DNA for the CDR3: TGTGCCAGCACCCGACTAAGATCCTACGAGCAGTACTTC. It encodes CASTRLRSYEQYF.

The chain has TRBV4-1 and TRBJ1-4, with D unresolved. With 1 base removed from V and 0 bases from J, the gap between germline ends came to 9 bases. Germline loops: CDR1 MGHRA, CDR2 YSYEKL. This CDR3 contains 16 residues. The CDR3 DNA reads as TGCGCCAGCAGCCAAGTTACGGTCGCAACTAATGAAAAACTGTTTTTT. This gives the protein CASSQVTVATNEKLFF.

The chain uses TRBV11-2 and TRBJ2-2; D not resolved. V was clipped by 1 base and J by 6 bases, with 3 bases between them. The CDR3 spans 12 residues. The V gene's germline CDR1 is SGHAT and CDR2 FQNNGV. CDR3 coding DNA: TGTGCCAGCAGCTTAGTCGCCGGGGAGCTGTTTTTT. This translates into CASSLVAGELFF.

This sequence joins TRBV5-1 and TRBJ2-2, with TRBD2 matching over 7 bases. J gave up 2 bases and V 0 bases, and 16 bases lay outside the gene matches. The CDR3 runs to 20 residues. The germline gives CDR1 SGHRS, CDR2 YFSETQ. The CDR3 is CASSLGPVPAGYRNTGELFF. CDR3 coding DNA: TGCGCCAGCAGCTTGGGCCCTGTCCCAGCGGGATACAGAAACACCGGGGAGCTGTTTTTT.

The chain is built from TRBV7-9 and TRBJ2-7; no firm D call. Trimming took 5 bases from V and 6 from J, leaving 17 bases between them. Germline values: CDR1 SEHNR, CDR2 FQNEAQ (reference sequence). This CDR3 region has 14 residues. The CDR3: CASSPSFSFGEQYF. The CDR3 nucleotides read TGTGCCAGCAGCCCGAGCTTTTCTTTCGGCGAGCAGTACTTC.

V and J are TRBV7-9 and TRBJ2-5, with D hard to call. The CDR3 consists of 12 residues. CDR1 is SEHNR and CDR2 is FQNEAQ in the germline V gene (reference sequence). V was trimmed by 10 bases and J by 1 base, leaving 10 bases between them. CDR3 DNA sequence: TGTGCCACCAAACAAGTCCAAGAGACCCAGTACTTC. Its translation is CATKQVQETQYF. Full variable domain (remainder filled in from reference TRBV7-9 and TRBJ2-5): DTGVSQNPRHKITKRGQNVTFRCDPISEHNRLYWYRQTLGQGPEFLTYFQNEAQLEKSRLLSDRFSAERPKGSFSTLEIQRTEQGDSAMYLCATKQVQETQYFGPGTRLLVL.